This is a list of T cell receptor beta chains from one sample in a study of cytomegalovirus exposure and HLA in healthy donors. Some clones are missing from TCRdb's copy, which holds only in-frame ones; the method was immunoSEQ multiplex PCR. The sample carries some 120,000 clones, about 87% recorded once. Sample: PBMCs. The source is a woman under 30 in good health and CMV-seronegative. Both conserved end residues are part of each CDR3. D genes are given only for firm matches. The listing skips clone size in some rows; elsewhere it reads once, few, many or a size class.

>-|TRBJ2-5|-|14|TRBV28
CASSPTGAQWTQYF
TGTGCCAGCAGTCCGACAGGAGCGCAGTGGACCCAGTACTTC
>TRBD1|TRBJ1-4|-|14|TRBV5-1
CASSLYRDRKKLFF
TGCGCCAGCAGCTTATACCGGGACAGGAAGAAACTGTTTTTT
>-|TRBJ1-4|once|14|TRBV4-1
CASSLDLSREKLFF
TGCGCCAGCAGCCTTGACCTGAGCAGGGAAAAACTGTTTTTT
>TRBD2|TRBJ2-7|-|15|TRBV11-1
CASSPSGTTTYEQYF
TGTGCCAGCAGCCCCTCTGGGACTACGACCTACGAGCAGTACTTC
>-|TRBJ2-4|-|11|TRBV7-2
CASGRANIQYF
TGTGCCAGCGGCAGGGCCAACATTCAGTACTTC
>TRBD1|TRBJ1-2|-|18|TRBV5-6
CASSRMFGTGGGLHGYTF
TGTGCCAGCAGCCGTATGTTCGGGACAGGGGGCGGATTGCATGGCTACACCTTC
>TRBD2|TRBJ2-1|-|18|TRBV7-9
CASSLSASGREAYNEQFF
TGTGCCAGCAGCTTATCGGCTAGCGGGAGGGAAGCCTACAATGAGCAGTTCTTC
>-|TRBJ2-3|-|14|TRBV19
CASSIRGPTDTQYF
TGTGCCAGTAGTATAAGGGGCCCCACAGATACGCAGTATTTT
>-|TRBJ1-1|-|14|TRBV27
CASSSGGGNTEAFF
TGTGCCAGCAGTTCGGGGGGTGGAAACACTGAAGCTTTCTTT
>TRBD1|TRBJ2-5|-|13|TRBV7-8
CASRDRGRGTQYF
TGTGCCAGCCGGGACAGGGGGCGAGGGACCCAGTACTTC
>TRBD1|TRBJ1-2|once|16|TRBV5-4
CASSLGGQGGVYGYTF
TGTGCCAGCAGCTTGGGGGGACAGGGAGGGGTCTATGGCTACACCTTC
>-|TRBJ1-5|-|12|TRBV6-5
CASSTTNQPQHF
TGTGCCAGCAGTACAACAAATCAGCCCCAGCATTTT
>-|TRBJ1-2|-|12|TRBV7-9
CASSLLGSGYTF
TGTGCCAGCAGCTTGCTAGGGAGCGGCTACACCTTC
>-|TRBJ1-1|-|15|TRBV28
CASSPYAPGQSEAFF
TGTGCCAGCAGCCCATACGCGCCCGGACAGTCAGAAGCTTTCTTT
>-|TRBJ2-7|-|14|TRBV6-6
CASRLDSIEDEQYF
TGTGCCAGCAGACTGGATTCTATCGAGGACGAGCAGTACTTC
>-|TRBJ1-2|-|10|TRBV20-1
CGSFNYGYTF
TGTGGGAGTTTTAACTATGGCTACACCTTC
>TRBD2|TRBJ2-5|few|16|TRBV28
CASSGLAGAYQETQYF
TGTGCCAGCAGTGGACTAGCGGGGGCGTACCAAGAGACCCAGTACTTC
>-|TRBJ1-2|-|11|TRBV29-1
CSVFRDLGYTF
TGCAGCGTCTTCCGCGATCTAGGCTACACCTTC
>-|TRBJ2-2|-|16|TRBV7-2
CASRPSGRGNTGELFF
TGTGCCAGCAGACCCTCGGGTAGGGGGAACACCGGGGAGCTGTTTTTT
>TRBD2|TRBJ2-7|once|16|TRBV18
CASSPGAAGGSYEQYF
TGTGCCAGCTCACCGGGGGCAGCGGGAGGATCCTACGAGCAGTACTTC
>-|TRBJ2-3|few|16|TRBV13
CASSRGHPLSTDTQYF
TGTGCCAGCAGCCGGGGACATCCGCTTAGCACAGATACGCAGTATTTT
>TRBD1|TRBJ2-6|-|19|TRBV7-9
CASIIKPGTGHSGANVLTF
TGTGCCAGCATCATTAAACCGGGGACAGGTCACTCTGGGGCCAACGTCCTGACTTTC
>-|TRBJ2-3|-|12|TRBV14
CASSPSRRTQYF
TGTGCCAGCAGCCCATCTAGGAGAACGCAGTATTTT
>-|TRBJ2-5|-|13|TRBV6-5
CASSYAPAATQYF
TGTGCCAGCAGTTACGCCCCTGCGGCGACCCAGTACTTC